Shown below are 17 T cell receptor beta chains from a single sample sequenced in a study of blood T cell repertoires in COVID-19. The assay was immunoSEQ multiplex PCR, and TCRdb's table has in-frame clones only and misses some. There are hundreds of thousands of clones in the sample; about 83% occur only once, and 6% lies in the top ten. The sequenced sample was PBMCs or T cells enriched from blood (not recorded which). These receptors were taken from a woman in her thirties or forties who had recovered from COVID-19.

This rearrangement joins TRBV9 to TRBJ1-1, with TRBD1 matching over 9 bases. V was clipped by 5 bases and J by 4 bases; unmatched bases: 0. The CDR3 contains 12 residues. CDR1 and CDR2 from the germline V gene are SGDLS and YYNGEE. The CDR3 nucleotides read TGTGCCAGCAGGGGACAGGGCACTGAAGCTTTCTTT. Translated, it gives CASRGQGTEAFF.

This clone has more than one count but fewer than ten. The chain recombines TRBV5-1 with TRBJ2-7; TRBD2 agrees at 9 bases. The CDR3 has 16 amino acids. Germline loops: CDR1 SGHRS, CDR2 YFSETQ. Trimming cost V 3 bases and J 4 bases; bases outside gene matches: 11. CDR3 coding DNA: TGCGCCAGCAGCTCCACCCTCACTAGCGGGCATTACGAGCAGTACTTC. This encodes CASSSTLTSGHYEQYF.

J is TRBJ2-7 and V is TRBV19; the D gene is possibly TRBD2 (6 bases). The CDR3 has 14 amino acids. Trimming took 6 bases from V and 2 from J, leaving 14 bases between them. The germline gives CDR1 LNHDA, CDR2 SQIVND (reference sequence). The CDR3 bases are TGTGCCAGTAGACGTCGAGGCGGGGCCTACGAGCAGTACTTC. Encoded protein: CASRRRGGAYEQYF.

In this sample, this clone turned up once. This rearrangement joins TRBV28 to TRBJ2-2; 7 bases line up with TRBD2. Germline V gene sequence: CDR1 MDHEN, CDR2 SYDVKM. The CDR3 is made up of 15 amino acids. Germline trimming cut 4 bases from V and 6 bases from J; bases unmatched to any gene: 8. CDR3 in DNA: TGTGCCAGCAGTTGGGACGTCCGGGGGGCCGGGGAGCTGTTTTTT. Translating it yields CASSWDVRGAGELFF.

For the CDR3, the DNA is TGTGCCAGCATGGGGGACAGGGGGGACGAGCAGTACTTC. Encoded protein: CASMGDRGDEQYF. The V gene is TRBV2, the J gene TRBJ2-7; 11 bases match TRBD1. Germline trimming cut 7 bases from V and 5 bases from J; bases unmatched to any gene: 4. Germline assignment: CDR1 SNHLY and CDR2 FYNNEI. CDR3 length: 13 residues.

This rearrangement joins TRBV10-3 to TRBJ2-3, with 12 bases aligning to TRBD2. CDR1 and CDR2 (germline): ENHRY, SYGVKD. This CDR3 is 14 amino acids long. The trim removed 10 bases at V and 4 bases at J, leaving 6 bases unmatched. The CDR3 region is CATTLAGGADTQYF. CDR3 sequence (DNA): TGTGCCACCACCCTAGCGGGGGGGGCAGATACGCAGTATTTT.

The chain employs TRBV7-3 and TRBJ2-6; D is uncertain. The V gene lost 0 bases and the J gene lost 0 bases, with 6 bases spanning the gap. Germline CDR1 reads SGHTA; CDR2 reads FQGTGA. The CDR3 runs 16 residues. CDR3: CASSLTRSSGANVLTF. DNA of the CDR3: TGTGCCAGCAGCTTAACTCGGAGCTCTGGGGCCAACGTCCTGACTTTC.

This clone has a handful of counts. The chain uses TRBV20-1 and TRBJ1-5, with 9 bases aligning to TRBD1. The length of the CDR3 is 16 residues. Germline V CDR1 and CDR2: DFQATT, SNEGSKA (reference sequence). The V and J ends lost 6 bases and 0 bases, in that order; junction bases with no gene match: 9. Here the CDR3 DNA reads TGCAGTGCCAGTCAGGCGACAGGGGGTAGCAATCAGCCCCAGCATTTT. Amino acids: CSASQATGGSNQPQHF.

This rearrangement joins TRBV28 to TRBJ2-7, with TRBD2 matching 7 bases. J gave up 0 bases and V 6 bases, and 5 bases lay outside the gene matches. Germline V gene sequence: CDR1 MDHEN, CDR2 SYDVKM. The length of the CDR3 is 14 residues. CDR3 DNA sequence: TGTGCCAGCAGGCCCGGGGACTACTCCTACGAGCAGTACTTC. Its protein product is CASRPGDYSYEQYF. Full variable domain (remainder filled in from reference TRBV28 and TRBJ2-7): DVKVTQSSRYLVKRTGEKVFLECVQDMDHENMFWYRQDPGLGLRLIYFSYDVKMKEKGDIPEGYSVSREKKERFSLILESASTNQTSMYLCASRPGDYSYEQYFGPGTRLTVT.

This clone was observed a single time. This rearrangement joins TRBV28 to TRBJ1-6, with 9 bases identical to TRBD1. Germline V CDR1 and CDR2: MDHEN, SYDVKM. V was clipped by 4 bases and J by 7 bases; unmatched bases: 5. The CDR3 spans 15 residues. The CDR3 nucleotides are TGTGCCAGCAGTTCCGGGACAGGGAGAAATTCACCCCTCCACTTT. This gives the protein CASSSGTGRNSPLHF.

The rearrangement links TRBV11-3 to TRBJ1-5; TRBD1 aligns across 7 bases. There are 17 residues in the CDR3. J was trimmed by 6 bases and V by 4 bases; bases with no gene match: 15. Germline V CDR1 and CDR2: SGHNT, YENEEA. CDR3 nucleotides: TGTGCCAGCAGCTCGAGAACAGGGGTCCTGGCGAGTCAGCCCCAGCATTTT. Protein: CASSSRTGVLASQPQHF.

This clone came up a few times. This rearrangement joins TRBV30 to TRBJ1-6; possibly TRBD1 for D (5 bases). Germline V gene data show CDR1 as GTSNPN and CDR2 as SVGIG (reference sequence). The CDR3 runs to 13 residues. V lost 1 base, J lost 8 bases, and 9 bases lay in between. The CDR3 DNA sequence: TGTGCCTGGAGTGGACAGCAAGATTCACCCCTCCACTTT. Translating it yields CAWSGQQDSPLHF.

This clone came up once. The chain uses TRBV2 and TRBJ2-1; TRBD2 might be the D (6 bases). The CDR3 spans 15 residues. CDR1 and CDR2 from the germline V gene are SNHLY and FYNNEI. Deletions cut 7 bases from V and 4 bases from J, with 17 bases between. The CDR3 DNA reads as TGTGCCAGCACACGCGGGACGGGGATGTACAATGAGCAGTTCTTC. Translation: CASTRGTGMYNEQFF.

V usage is TRBV18 and J usage is TRBJ1-1; D gene unclear. Trimming left V 3 bases short and J 0 bases short, with 8 bases between. CDR1 and CDR2 (germline): KGHSH, LQKENI. The CDR3 is 14 amino acids. CDR3 DNA sequence: TGTGCCAGCTCACCTGTGACTCTGAACACTGAAGCTTTCTTT. This gives the protein CASSPVTLNTEAFF. Complete variable domain (other parts from reference TRBV18 and TRBJ1-1): NAGVMQNPRHLVRRRGQEARLRCSPMKGHSHVYWYRQLPEEGLKFMVYLQKENIIDESGMPKERFSAEFPKEGPSILRIQQVVRGDSAAYFCASSPVTLNTEAFFGQGTRLTVV.

The gene calls are TRBV15 and TRBJ2-3; TRBD1 agrees at 8 bases. This CDR3 is built from 15 residues. J lost 5 bases, V lost 3 bases, and 7 bases had no gene match. Looked up from germline, CDR1 is LNHNV and CDR2 is YYDKDF (reference sequence). CDR3 nucleotide sequence: TGTGCCACCAGCAGGTCAGGGGGCCGAGGAGATACGCAGTATTTT. It translates to CATSRSGGRGDTQYF.

The genes are TRBV11-2 and TRBJ1-5; D gene uncertain. The CDR3 length is 13 residues. Germline assignment: CDR1 SGHAT and CDR2 FQNNGV. Trimming took off 1 base at V and 6 bases at J, with 7 bases between the two ends. The CDR3 bases are TGTGCCAGCAGCTTAGGAACGGGTCAGCCCCAGCATTTT. Amino acid sequence: CASSLGTGQPQHF. Full variable domain (rest looked up from reference TRBV11-2 and TRBJ1-5): EAGVAQSPRYKIIEKRQSVAFWCNPISGHATLYWYQQILGQGPKLLIQFQNNGVVDDSQLPKDRFSAERLKGVDSTLKIQPAKLEDSAVYLCASSLGTGQPQHFGDGTRLSIL.

V is TRBV28 and J is TRBJ1-1, with TRBD1 matching 10 bases. This CDR3 has 16 amino acids. The germline CDR1 and CDR2 sequences are MDHEN and SYDVKM. J gave up 4 bases and V 7 bases, and 12 bases lay outside the gene matches. CDR3 DNA sequence: TGTGCCAGCATACCGACAGGGGGCGTCGGGGTCACTGAAGCTTTCTTT. This sequence encodes CASIPTGGVGVTEAFF.